A selection of T cell receptor beta chains follows, all from one sample in a study of shared clonotypes between healthy human individuals. Clones were sequenced by immunoSEQ multiplex PCR, and TCRdb holds only the in-frame ones, with some missing. The sample holds 2,500,000 or so clones, around 94% seen once. Material for sequencing was naive CD4+ T cells sorted from blood. The receptors come from a man aged 18-30 years in good health. CDR3s include the opening cysteine and the closing phenylalanine or tryptophan. A D gene is named only where the DNA matches it firmly. Some rows have no size entry. The others give once, few or many, or a class for an expanded clone.

d_gene,v_gene,j_gene,abundance,CDR3aa,CDR3nt
TRBD1,TRBV29-1,TRBJ2-7,NA,CSVDDRGSNEQYF,TGCAGCGTTGATGACAGGGGTTCTAACGAGCAGTACTTC
NA,TRBV6-5,TRBJ2-1,NA,CASSYSRSSSYNEQFF,TGTGCCAGCAGTTACTCGAGGTCAAGCTCCTACAATGAGCAGTTCTTC
NA,TRBV30,TRBJ2-3,NA,CAWSIPDTQYF,TGTGCCTGGAGTATACCAGATACGCAGTATTTT
TRBD1,TRBV6-6,TRBJ2-7,NA,CASRKQGETYEQYF,TGTGCCAGCAGAAAGCAGGGGGAAACCTACGAGCAGTACTTC
TRBD2,TRBV5-4,TRBJ2-1,NA,CASSMGGSSYNEQFF,TGTGCCAGCAGCATGGGAGGGAGCTCCTACAATGAGCAGTTCTTC
NA,TRBV5-1,TRBJ1-5,once,CASSSHRDPMYSNQPQHF,TGCGCCAGCAGCTCGCACAGAGACCCTATGTATAGCAATCAGCCCCAGCATTTT
NA,TRBV19,TRBJ2-7,NA,CASSITGTAFYEQYF,TGTGCCAGTAGTATAACGGGAACAGCGTTCTACGAGCAGTACTTC
TRBD1,TRBV6-1,TRBJ2-7,NA,CASRDEVRTGNEQYF,TGTGCCAGCAGGGATGAAGTTCGGACAGGGAACGAGCAGTACTTC
NA,TRBV5-1,TRBJ2-3,NA,CASTPYIGGIRDTQYF,TGCGCCAGCACCCCATATATTGGGGGAATTAGGGATACGCAGTATTTT
NA,TRBV18,TRBJ2-7,NA,CASSPIAYEQYF,TGTGCCAGCTCACCCATAGCCTACGAGCAGTACTTC
NA,TRBV19,TRBJ1-5,NA,CASSQVWGERQPQHF,TGTGCCAGTAGTCAAGTATGGGGGGAGCGGCAGCCCCAGCATTTT
TRBD2,TRBV7-2,TRBJ2-1,NA,CASSLVGPLAGANNEQFF,TGTGCCAGCAGCTTAGTGGGGCCCCTAGCGGGAGCAAACAATGAGCAGTTCTTC
TRBD2,TRBV2,TRBJ2-1,NA,CASKGLEELEQFF,TGTGCCAGCAAGGGACTAGAGGAGCTCGAGCAGTTCTTC
NA,TRBV30,TRBJ1-1,few,CAWSAPRQGGMNTEAFF,TGTGCCTGGAGTGCTCCGCGGCAGGGTGGCATGAACACTGAAGCTTTCTTT
TRBD2,TRBV7-2,TRBJ2-1,NA,CASSPSGGLYNEQFF,TGTGCCAGCAGCCCTAGCGGGGGGTTATACAATGAGCAGTTCTTC
TRBD2,TRBV15,TRBJ2-5,NA,CATSRDASGNQETQYF,TGTGCCACCAGCAGAGATGCTAGCGGGAATCAAGAGACCCAGTACTTC
NA,TRBV7-3,TRBJ2-3,NA,CASSPGPSGTDTQYF,TGTGCCAGCAGCCCCGGGCCTAGCGGCACAGATACGCAGTATTTT
NA,TRBV2,TRBJ2-1,NA,CASSEALQFF,TGTGCCAGCAGTGAAGCGCTTCAGTTCTTC
NA,TRBV2,TRBJ2-5,NA,CASSESQGGETQYF,TGTGCCAGCAGTGAGAGTCAGGGGGGGGAGACCCAGTACTTC
TRBD2,TRBV19,TRBJ2-1,NA,CASSIPSLAPYNEQFF,TGTGCCAGTAGTATCCCCTCACTAGCGCCCTACAATGAGCAGTTCTTC
NA,TRBV6-1,TRBJ2-1,NA,CASSESRSVSYNEQFF,TGTGCCAGCAGTGAATCTAGGAGCGTCTCCTACAATGAGCAGTTCTTC
TRBD1,TRBV18,TRBJ2-7,NA,CASSPAQGANEQYF,TGTGCCAGCTCACCCGCGCAGGGGGCCAACGAGCAGTACTTC
TRBD2,TRBV6-5,TRBJ2-2,NA,CASSRGGRYTGELFF,TGTGCCAGCTCCAGAGGCGGGAGGTACACCGGGGAGCTGTTTTTT
NA,TRBV7-9,TRBJ1-4,NA,CASSSRPLGTNEKLFF,TGTGCCAGCAGCTCCAGGCCCCTCGGGACTAATGAAAAACTGTTTTTT
NA,TRBV7-2,TRBJ1-2,NA,CASSLVPGDYGYTF,TGTGCCAGCAGCTTAGTCCCTGGGGATTATGGCTACACCTTC
TRBD1,TRBV30,TRBJ2-4,NA,CAWSLDRGGGGKNIQYF,TGTGCCTGGAGCCTGGACAGGGGTGGAGGAGGCAAAAACATTCAGTACTTC
NA,TRBV7-3,TRBJ2-1,NA,CASSLSQISEQFF,TGTGCCAGCAGCTTAAGCCAGATATCTGAGCAGTTCTTC
NA,TRBV7-6,TRBJ1-3,NA,CASSSGTASGRNTIYF,TGTGCCAGCAGCTCGGGGACCGCGAGTGGGAGAAACACCATATATTTT
NA,TRBV10-3,TRBJ1-5,few,CAISADLNQPQHF,TGTGCCATCAGTGCTGACCTCAATCAGCCCCAGCATTTT
NA,TRBV6-5,TRBJ1-1,few,CASSYFQAMNTEAFF,TGTGCCAGCAGTTACTTCCAGGCCATGAACACTGAAGCTTTCTTT
NA,TRBV7-2,TRBJ2-3,NA,CASSSPGVVTDTQYF,TGTGCCAGCAGCTCCCCCGGGGTAGTCACAGATACGCAGTATTTT
NA,TRBV6-1,TRBJ2-7,NA,CASSALSVGEQYF,TGTGCCAGCAGTGCGCTAAGCGTAGGCGAGCAGTACTTC
NA,TRBV18,TRBJ1-5,NA,CASSPRDYQPQHF,TGTGCCAGCTCACCCCGGGACTATCAGCCCCAGCATTTT
TRBD1,TRBV6-6,TRBJ2-7,once,CASSYSDRGLYEQYF,TGTGCCAGCAGTTACTCCGACAGGGGGCTCTACGAGCAGTACTTC
NA,TRBV7-8,TRBJ1-6,NA,CASSPPGPGLWF,TGTGCCAGCAGCCCCCCCGGCCCGGGACTCTGGTTT
TRBD2,TRBV5-4,TRBJ2-5,NA,CASSLGGLAVQETQYF,TGTGCCAGCAGCTTGGGAGGACTAGCGGTACAAGAGACCCAGTACTTC
NA,TRBV5-1,TRBJ1-1,NA,CASSLEPKGEAFF,TGCGCCAGCAGCTTGGAGCCGAAGGGGGAAGCTTTCTTT
TRBD2,TRBV4-3,TRBJ2-3,few,CASSQTSGSTDTQYF,TGCGCCAGCAGCCAGACTAGCGGGAGCACAGATACGCAGTATTTT
NA,TRBV30,TRBJ2-7,NA,CAWSVGHYEQYF,TGTGCCTGGAGTGTGGGGCACTACGAGCAGTACTTC
TRBD2,TRBV7-2,TRBJ2-3,NA,CASSGGRLAGVVTDTQYF,TGTGCCAGCAGCGGGGGGCGACTAGCGGGAGTTGTGACAGATACGCAGTATTTT
NA,TRBV13,TRBJ2-3,NA,CASSFGPAGSTQYF,TGTGCCAGCAGCTTCGGGCCGGCCGGATCTACGCAGTATTTT
TRBD1,TRBV28,TRBJ1-2,NA,CASSGIDRVYGYTF,TGTGCCAGCAGTGGGATCGACAGGGTTTATGGCTACACCTTC
NA,TRBV5-4,TRBJ1-2,NA,CASSFGQSYGYTF,TGTGCCAGCAGCTTCGGACAAAGCTATGGCTACACCTTC
NA,TRBV7-9,TRBJ2-2,NA,CASSSGTLNTGELFF,TGTGCCAGCAGCTCCGGGACCCTAAACACCGGGGAGCTGTTTTTT
NA,TRBV5-1,TRBJ1-6,NA,CASSPLSNSPLHF,TGCGCCAGCAGCCCCCTTTCAAATTCACCCCTCCACTTT
NA,TRBV25-1,TRBJ2-2,NA,CASSHEGRATGELFF,TGTGCCAGCAGCCACGAGGGAAGAGCCACCGGGGAGCTGTTTTTT
TRBD2,TRBV5-5,TRBJ2-1,NA,CASSRGESTYNEQFF,TGTGCCAGCAGCCGGGGGGAGTCCACCTACAATGAGCAGTTCTTC
TRBD1,TRBV18,TRBJ2-1,NA,CASSPPGQGINEQFF,TGTGCCAGCTCACCGCCGGGACAGGGGATCAATGAGCAGTTCTTC
NA,TRBV28,TRBJ2-5,NA,CASSFGSIETQYF,TGTGCCAGCAGTTTCGGCTCGATAGAGACCCAGTACTTC
NA,TRBV21-1,TRBJ1-2,NA,CASSIHRGANTFAYGYTF,TGTGCCAGCAGCATTCATAGGGGGGCTAACACCTTCGCCTATGGCTACACCTTC
TRBD1,TRBV7-9,TRBJ2-7,NA,CASSLGADRGAYEQYF,TGTGCCAGCAGCTTAGGGGCGGACAGGGGAGCCTACGAGCAGTACTTC
NA,TRBV10-3,TRBJ1-5,NA,CAIGQGINQPQHF,TGTGCCATAGGACAAGGAATAAATCAGCCCCAGCATTTT
NA,TRBV5-1,TRBJ2-5,NA,CASSLNPQGPGEDSQYF,TGCGCCAGCAGCTTAAATCCGCAGGGCCCTGGCGAAGACTCCCAGTACTTC
NA,TRBV11-3,TRBJ2-7,NA,CASSLGGASNEQYF,TGTGCCAGCAGCTTAGGTGGGGCGAGCAACGAGCAGTACTTC